The 4 T cell receptor beta chains below were found in one sample sequenced in a study of blood T cell repertoires in COVID-19. The repertoire was sequenced with immunoSEQ multiplex PCR; TCRdb's copy has only in-frame clones and lacks some. The sample holds about 150,000 clones, 87% seen once. Specimen: PBMCs or T cells enriched from blood (not recorded which). The receptors here all came from a woman in her 40s who had been exposed to COVID-19.

The chain combines TRBV19 with TRBJ1-2, with 8 bases fitting TRBD1. The CDR3 is 15 amino acids. Germline V lookup: CDR1 LNHDA, CDR2 SQIVND (reference sequence). V lost 3 bases and J lost 7; bases outside the gene matches: 10. The CDR3 bases are TGTGCCAGTAGTATGAGCAGGGGGCGAACGAGTGGCTACACCTTC. This codes for CASSMSRGRTSGYTF.

This chain connects TRBV11-2 to TRBJ1-2, with a weak D call TRBD1 (5 bases). The germline V gene has CDR1 SGHAT and CDR2 FQNNGV. This CDR3 region has 13 residues. V was clipped by 1 base and J by 2 bases, with 5 bases between them. The CDR3 here is CASSLGTNYGYTF. The DNA for the CDR3 is TGTGCCAGCAGCTTAGGGACAAACTATGGCTACACCTTC.

This clone was found once. The CDR3 loop is CASSLGRTEAFF. CDR3 DNA sequence: TGCGCCAGCAGCTTGGGGCGGACTGAAGCTTTCTTT. The genes are TRBV5-1 and TRBJ1-1; D is unclear. V was trimmed by 0 bases and J by 5 bases, leaving 5 bases between them. This CDR3 is built from 12 residues. From germline, CDR1 is SGHRS and CDR2 YFSETQ.

The chain employs TRBV19 and TRBJ2-2, with TRBD2 identical over 7 bases. CDR3 size: 14 residues. V dropped 3 bases and J dropped 4; count of bases not matched to a gene: 2. Per the germline V gene, CDR1 is LNHDA and CDR2 is SQIVND (reference sequence). As DNA, the CDR3 is TGTGCCAGTAGTATCGGCGGGGGCACCGGGGAGCTGTTTTTT. This codes for CASSIGGGTGELFF. The variable domain in full, with the rest retrieved from reference TRBV19 and TRBJ2-2, is DGGITQSPKYLFRKEGQNVTLSCEQNLNHDAMYWYRQDPGQGLRLIYYSQIVNDFQKGDIAEGYSVSREKKESFPLTVTSAQKNPTAFYLCASSIGGGTGELFFGEGSRLTVL.